This T cell receptor beta chain comes out of a study of CD8 T cells in ankylosing spondylitis. TCRdb used MiXCR to reprocess the 5' RACE reads, holding one entry per CDR3 protein. This sample has approximately 340,000 distinct CDR3 sequences, with approximately 14% found just once. Trimming stripped 6 bases from V and 0 bases from J, with 13 bases between. The CDR3 extends over 15 amino acids. The germline V gene encodes CDR1 WNHNN and CDR2 SYGVQD (reference sequence). The specimen sequenced was blood, either unsorted or a sorted T cell fraction (not recorded which). The genes are TRBV10-1 and TRBJ2-3; D gene ambiguous. This clonotype was sampled from a male donor with ankylosing spondylitis or in good health (not recorded which). The CDR3 coding sequence is TGCGCCAGCAGCCCAAGTCCGGCTAGCACAGATACGCAGTATTTT. It encodes CASSPSPASTDTQYF.